The 9 T cell receptor beta chains presented below share a single source sample, sequenced in a study of tumor-infiltrating lymphocytes in primary liver carcinoma. Co-extracted RNA and DNA came from roughly 21-30 mg of unsorted bulk tissue. Total RNA amounting to 500 ng was the source from which TCR beta cDNA was made with a constant-region primer. Investigators got TCR beta libraries out of three nested multiplex PCR rounds, done with slightly modified ARM-PCR. The first two PCR rounds used TRBV1-TRBV30 forward primers with a C-beta reverse primer, roughly 10 cycles each. TCRdb reanalysed the multiplex PCR reads using MiXCR and keeps one entry per CDR3 protein. This sample has about 64,000 distinct CDR3 sequences, with about 65% found just once. Material: liver tumor tissue from sampling region 4. As for subset: tumor region T4, right-lateral pole. The receptor set was obtained from a man aged 40-49 years with primary liver carcinoma and hepatitis B virus infection.

In its sample, this clonotype was seen many times. This chain connects TRBV4-1 to TRBJ2-7; the D is unclear. The CDR3 has 13 residues. Trimming shortened V by 3 bases and J by 2 bases, and 8 bases separated the two germline ends. CDR1 and CDR2 (germline): MGHRA, YSYEKL. The CDR3 loop is CASSHGPAYEQYF. CDR3 DNA: TGCGCCAGCAGCCACGGTCCGGCCTACGAGCAGTACTTC.

J is TRBJ1-3 and V is TRBV5-6; 11 bases are shared with TRBD1. In germline, CDR1 is SGHDT, CDR2 YYEEEE. This CDR3 is built from 16 residues. After removal of 4 bases from V and 0 bases from J, the junction contained 3 bases not matched to a gene. The CDR3 DNA is TGTGCCAGCAGCCCTGGGACAGGGGGCTCTGGAAACACCATATATTTT. It translates to CASSPGTGGSGNTIYF. Full variable domain (rest looked up from reference TRBV5-6 and TRBJ1-3): DAGVTQSPTHLIKTRGQQVTLRCSPKSGHDTVSWYQQALGQGPQFIFQYYEEEERQRGNFPDRFSGHQFPNYSSELNVNALLLGDSALYLCASSPGTGGSGNTIYFGEGSWLTVV.

With regard to this clonotype: Since a much larger clone is just one base distant, this may be a read error. The conserved closing phenylalanine or tryptophan is absent in this CDR3, likely reflecting a read error. The chain recombines TRBV20-1 with TRBJ2-7, with D possibly being TRBD1 (7 bases). The CDR3 contains 18 residues. V lost 0 bases to trimming and J lost 3 bases, with 24 bases between them. Germline CDR1 is DFQATT and CDR2 is SNEGSKA (reference sequence). The CDR3 DNA reads as TGCAGTGCTAGAGATCGGCTACCACTGGCAGGGGGGTTCTACGAGCAGTACTCC. It translates to CSARDRLPLAGGFYEQYS.

This clonotype was recorded a few times. This clone may be a read error of a much larger clone one base away. V gene TRBV7-9 combines with J gene TRBJ1-2; D call uncertain. V lost 5 bases, J lost 8 bases, and 15 bases lay in between. CDR3 length: 13 amino acids. The germline V gene has CDR1 SEHNR and CDR2 FQNEAQ (reference sequence). The CDR3 is CASSPDPSMGYTF. The DNA of the CDR3 is TGTGCCAGCAGCCCGGACCCCTCTATGGGCTACACCTTC.

As for this clonotype: An end of the junction differs from the germline gene, which may be a read error. This rearrangement joins TRBV29-1 to TRBJ2-2, with 9 bases identical to TRBD2. Germline V CDR1 and CDR2: SQVTM, ANQGSEA. CDR3 size: 15 residues. The CDR3, as DNA: TGCAGCGTTGGGACTAGCGCGGTGAACACCGGGGAGCTGTTCTTT. Translated: CSVGTSAVNTGELFF.

Regarding this clonotype: Since no conserved phenylalanine or tryptophan closes the CDR3, a read error is the likely cause. The rearrangement joins TRBV11-2 to TRBJ2-1, with 10 positions matching TRBD2. This CDR3 spans 15 amino acids. Germline assignment: CDR1 SGHAT and CDR2 FQNNGV. The V and J ends lost 5 bases and 12 bases, in that order; junction bases with no gene match: 13. In DNA form, the CDR3 reads TGTGCCAGCAGCCCCCAGCGGGGGGGATTGGGTGGGCAGTTCCTC. This sequence encodes CASSPQRGGLGGQFL.

Comment on this clonotype: Possible read error: a much larger clone is one base away. The rearrangement joins TRBV4-3 to TRBJ2-5; maybe TRBD2 (6 bases). The CDR3 has 15 residues. Germline V gene lookup returns CDR1 LGHNA and CDR2 YSLEER. CDR3 sequence (DNA): TGCGCCAGCAGCTACGCCGGGACTTCTGAAGAGACCCAGAACTTT. This translates into CASSYAGTSEETQNF.

Details on this clonotype: A much larger clone differs from this one at a single base, so this may be a read error. The V gene is TRBV29-1, the J gene TRBJ2-3, with D perhaps matching TRBD2 (6 bases). Germline assignment: CDR1 SQVTM and CDR2 ANQGSEA. The CDR3 runs to 15 residues. This CDR3 reads CSIEGGAGIIDTQYF. The CDR3 coding sequence is TGCAGCATTGAGGGCGGGGCCGGCATCATAGATACGCAGTATTTT.

The sample holds many counts of this clonotype. The chain uses TRBV6-1 and TRBJ2-5, with TRBD2 as a possible D gene (5 bases). The V end was cut by 4 bases, the J end by 5 bases, with 14 bases between. This CDR3 contains 14 residues. Germline values: CDR1 MNHNS, CDR2 SASEGT. In nucleotides, the CDR3 is TGTGCCAGCAGTGGTGGAGGCGGTGGGGAGACCCAGTACTTC. This gives the protein CASSGGGGGETQYF.